These 29 T cell receptor beta chains were sequenced from one sample in a study of CD8+ T cells in alopecia areata. TCR sequencing used cDNA made by reverse transcription of extracted RNA. Sequencing was performed with immunoSEQ multiplex PCR; in TCRdb, only in-frame clones are kept and a portion is missing. The data show about 250,000 clones, 60% seen once. Treatment specified: oral pan-JAK inhibitor, 5-10 mg twice daily. The sample here was CD4+ T cells sorted from blood, taken at roughly week 52, from a patient treated with tofacitinib. The receptors derive from a human donor with alopecia areata.

This chain uses TRBV9 with TRBJ1-1; no clear D gene. Between the trimmed V and J ends, which lost 0 bases and 4 bases, there was a span of 10 bases. Germline CDR1 is SGDLS and CDR2 is YYNGEE. The length of the CDR3 is 14 residues. The CDR3 DNA reads TGTGCCAGCAGCGTAGCTCCGGGCGGCACTGAAGCTTTCTTT. Its translation: CASSVAPGGTEAFF. The variable domain in full, completed from reference TRBV9 and TRBJ1-1, reads DSGVTQTPKHLITATGQRVTLRCSPRSGDLSVYWYQQSLDQGLQFLIQYYNGEERAKGNILERFSAQQFPDLHSELNLSSLELGDSALYFCASSVAPGGTEAFFGQGTRLTVV.

This chain uses TRBV5-6 with TRBJ1-6; D possibly corresponds to TRBD1 (5 bases). Germline CDR1 is SGHDT and CDR2 is YYEEEE. The CDR3 runs to 17 residues. Trimming pared 1 base from V and 7 bases from J, leaving 18 bases between. CDR3 sequence: CASSLFGRATPNSPLHF. As DNA, the CDR3 is TGTGCCAGCAGCTTGTTTGGCAGGGCGACCCCCAATTCACCCCTCCACTTT.

The rearrangement links TRBV6-5 to TRBJ1-5, with D perhaps matching TRBD1 (5 bases). V was cut by 10 bases and J by 6 bases, with 16 bases left in between. In germline, CDR1 is MNHEY, CDR2 SVGAGI. The CDR3 has 13 residues. Written as DNA, the CDR3 is TGTGCCACCCAGGGCGGACAAAGTCAGCCCCAGCATTTT. It codes for CATQGGQSQPQHF.

V and J are TRBV12-2 and TRBJ1-1; the table's D gene call, TRBD1, was not cross checked with the DNA. TRBV12-2 is recorded as a pseudogene. CDR3 length: 15 amino acids. CDR3 nucleotide sequence: TGTGCAAGTCGCTTAGGGGACAGGCCGAACACTGAAGCTTTCTTT. This translates into CASRLGDRPNTEAFF.

This clone was counted once. The chain carries TRBV7-2 and TRBJ2-4; D is unclear. This CDR3 spans 13 amino acids. CDR1 is SGHTA, CDR2 FQGNSA, per germline. The V end lost 1 base, the J end lost 6 bases, and 7 bases lay between the germline ends. The CDR3 loop is CASSLGGGNIQYF. DNA of the CDR3: TGTGCCAGCAGCTTAGGTGGTGGAAACATTCAGTACTTC. The whole variable domain, remainder taken from reference TRBV7-2 and TRBJ2-4, is GAGVSQSPSNKVTEKGKDVELRCDPISGHTALYWYRQSLGQGLEFLIYFQGNSAPDKSGLPSDRFSAERTGGSVSTLTIQRTQQEDSAVYLCASSLGGGNIQYFGAGTRLSVL.

This clone showed up just a few times. The chain couples TRBV2 to TRBJ2-3; no firm D call. Trimming left V 7 bases short and J 7 bases short, with 12 bases between. The CDR3 sequence is 12 residues long. Germline CDR1 and CDR2: SNHLY and FYNNEI. This chain's CDR3 is CASTIYPNTQYF. DNA for the CDR3: TGTGCCAGCACAATCTACCCTAATACGCAGTATTTT.

The chain is built from TRBV7-2 and TRBJ1-2; D gene unclear. V was trimmed by 9 bases and J by 3 bases, leaving 8 bases between them. Germline V lookup: CDR1 SGHTA, CDR2 FQGNSA. This CDR3 contains 11 residues. In nucleotides, the CDR3 is TGTGCCAGTGAACTACACTATGGCTACACCTTC. Translating gives CASELHYGYTF. The variable domain in full, completed from reference TRBV7-2 and TRBJ1-2, reads GAGVSQSPSNKVTEKGKDVELRCDPISGHTALYWYRQSLGQGLEFLIYFQGNSAPDKSGLPSDRFSAERTGGSVSTLTIQRTQQEDSAVYLCASELHYGYTFGSGTRLTVV.

This chain joins TRBV10-3 and TRBJ1-1, with 8 bases lining up with TRBD1. Losses at the gene ends were 6 bases for V and 0 bases for J; bases not matched to a gene: 12. CDR3 size: 17 residues. CDR1 is ENHRY, CDR2 SYGVKD, per germline. The DNA for the CDR3 is TGTGCCATCAGAACCAGATCGGACAGGGCTGTGAACACTGAAGCTTTCTTT. This encodes CAIRTRSDRAVNTEAFF.

The CDR3 sequence is CASSSMEDSPLHF. As DNA, the CDR3 is TGTGCCAGCAGTTCTATGGAGGATTCACCCCTCCACTTT. The rearrangement links TRBV7-9 to TRBJ1-6; D unresolved. This CDR3 has 13 amino acids. Germline V lookup: CDR1 SEHNR, CDR2 FQNEAQ (reference sequence). Trimming shortened V by 6 bases and J by 8 bases, and 11 bases separated the two germline ends.

CDR3 DNA: TGTGCCAGCAGCCACTACCACGGAACTAATGAAAAACTGTTTTTT. Translating gives CASSHYHGTNEKLFF. The chain couples TRBV14 to TRBJ1-4, with D uncertain. V dropped 3 bases and J dropped 1 base, with 9 bases sitting between them. Per germline, CDR1 SGHDN and CDR2 FVKESK. The CDR3 loop spans 15 amino acids.

The chain employs TRBV30 and TRBJ2-2; either TRBD1 or TRBD2 may fit D (5 bases each). V lost 3 bases and J lost 6, with 17 bases in between. The CDR3 is 15 residues long. Germline V gene sequence: CDR1 GTSNPN, CDR2 SVGIG (reference sequence). CDR3 loop: CAWRERTPLSGELFF. The DNA of the CDR3 is TGTGCCTGGAGGGAGCGGACACCTCTATCCGGGGAGCTGTTTTTT. Full variable domain (remainder filled in from reference TRBV30 and TRBJ2-2): SQTIHQWPATLVQPVGSPLSLECTVEGTSNPNLYWYRQAAGRGLQLLFYSVGIGQISSEVPQNLSASRPQDRQFILSSKKLLLSDSGFYLCAWRERTPLSGELFFGEGSRLTVL.

This clone was counted only a few times. The gene calls are TRBV5-1 and TRBJ1-1; 10 bases map to TRBD1. CDR3 length equals 14 residues. With V trimmed by 6 bases and J by 3 bases, 5 bases remained unmatched. Germline V gene lookup returns CDR1 SGHRS and CDR2 YFSETQ. This CDR3 is CASTRGQGDTEAFF. The CDR3 DNA follows: TGCGCCAGCACCCGTGGACAGGGGGACACTGAAGCTTTCTTT.

The genes are TRBV5-1 and TRBJ2-5, with TRBD1 matching over 7 bases. Germline V gene lookup returns CDR1 SGHRS and CDR2 YFSETQ. CDR3 length: 14 residues. The trim removed 0 bases at V and 1 base at J, leaving 0 bases unmatched. CDR3 sequence reads: CASSLEGAQETQYF. The CDR3 DNA sequence: TGCGCCAGCAGCTTGGAGGGGGCCCAAGAGACCCAGTACTTC.

The chain joins TRBV5-1 to TRBJ1-5; D is perhaps TRBD1 (6 bases). Germline-derived CDR1 and CDR2 are SGHRS and YFSETQ. The ends were cut back, 1 base at V and 3 bases at J, with 11 bases in the middle. The CDR3 is 15 amino acids. The CDR3 region has the DNA TGCGCCAGCAGCTTGCGGACAGAAGACAATCAGCCCCAGCATTTT. Protein product: CASSLRTEDNQPQHF.

The rearrangement uses TRBV6-5 and TRBJ2-7, with TRBD1 matching 8 bases. The CDR3 length is 14 residues. From germline, CDR1 is MNHEY and CDR2 SVGAGI. V was pared by 6 bases and J by 6 bases, with 10 bases of the junction left unmatched. The CDR3: CASRDQGAKGEQYF. In DNA, the CDR3 is TGTGCCAGCAGGGACCAGGGGGCGAAGGGCGAGCAGTACTTC.

V usage is TRBV6-5 and J usage is TRBJ2-7, with no clear D. The CDR3 loop spans 13 amino acids. V lost 8 bases and J lost 6, with 17 bases in between. Germline V gene data show CDR1 as MNHEY and CDR2 as SVGAGI. The CDR3 sequence is CASRPDTRAEQYF. The CDR3 DNA reads TGTGCCAGCCGACCAGACACCCGAGCCGAGCAGTACTTC.

The chain is built from TRBV27 and TRBJ2-2; 9 bases line up with TRBD1. Trimming took 5 bases from V and 5 from J; bases not matched to a gene: 6. Germline CDR1 is MNHEY and CDR2 is SMNVEV (reference sequence). The CDR3 is 15 amino acids. CDR3 in DNA: TGTGCCAGCAGTCTGGGACAGGGCTTAACCGGGGAGCTGTTTTTT. Translating it yields CASSLGQGLTGELFF.

The V and J genes are TRBV30 and TRBJ2-5; TRBD1 matches 11 bases. This CDR3 contains 15 residues. Germline V CDR1 and CDR2: GTSNPN, SVGIG (reference sequence). The J segment lost 4 bases and the V segment lost 7 bases, leaving 11 bases of the junction unmatched. CDR3: CASPRTGGSGETQYF. The CDR3 DNA is TGTGCCTCTCCGAGGACAGGGGGCTCTGGAGAGACCCAGTACTTC.

This clone was detected a few times. The CDR3 reads CASSLQTSGQETQYF. CDR3 bases: TGTGCCAGCAGCCTGCAAACTAGCGGCCAAGAGACCCAGTACTTC. The gene calls are TRBV7-9 and TRBJ2-5; 8 bases are a match to TRBD2. The CDR3 sequence is 15 residues long. Germline values: CDR1 SEHNR, CDR2 FQNEAQ (reference sequence). Germline trimming cut 5 bases from V and 1 base from J; bases unmatched to any gene: 6.

This clone turned up a few times. The junction does not match germline at one end; this may be a read error. The V gene is TRBV4-2, the J gene TRBJ2-7; D call uncertain. Germline V gives CDR1 LGHNA, CDR2 YNFKEQ. The CDR3 covers 15 residues. CDR3 amino acids: CASSQEGGRSDEQYF. For the CDR3, the DNA is TGTGCCAGCAGCCAAGAAGGTGGTCGCTCCGACGAGCAGTACTTC.

The chain uses TRBV30 and TRBJ1-6; 9 bases line up with TRBD1. The germline gives CDR1 GTSNPN, CDR2 SVGIG (reference sequence). CDR3 length equals 14 residues. The J segment lost 11 bases and the V segment lost 3 bases, leaving 8 bases of the junction unmatched. The CDR3 here is CAWRETGGGTPLHF. DNA of the CDR3: TGTGCCTGGAGGGAGACAGGGGGGGGAACACCCCTCCACTTT.

The chain carries TRBV25-1 and TRBJ2-4, with 7 bases fitting TRBD2. Germline values: CDR1 MGHDK, CDR2 SYGVNS. The CDR3 is 18 amino acids. Trimming at V came to 2 bases and at J to 1 base, leaving 11 bases not matched to a gene. The CDR3 DNA reads TGTGCCAGCAGTGAAGTAGCGGGCATCACGAAGGCCAAAAACATTCAGTACTTC. Translating gives CASSEVAGITKAKNIQYF.

This clone occurred a few times. The gene calls are TRBV5-1 and TRBJ2-5, with D perhaps TRBD1 (5 bases). V was trimmed by 4 bases and J by 2 bases, leaving 15 bases between them. Germline lookup yields CDR1 SGHRS and CDR2 YFSETQ. The CDR3 loop spans 15 amino acids. Here the CDR3 reads CASSIQGRGQETQYF. For the CDR3, the DNA is TGCGCCAGCAGCATTCAGGGTAGGGGACAAGAGACCCAGTACTTC.

CDR3 protein: CASSYQGNSPLHF. DNA for the CDR3: TGCGCCAGCAGCTATCAGGGGAATTCACCCCTCCACTTT. The chain has TRBV4-1 and TRBJ1-6; D is perhaps TRBD1 (6 bases). From germline, CDR1 is MGHRA and CDR2 YSYEKL. This CDR3 comprises 13 residues. The ends were cut back, 5 bases at V and 7 bases at J, with 9 bases in the middle.

The chain joins TRBV4-2 to TRBJ2-3; possibly TRBD2 for D (5 bases). CDR3 size: 14 residues. Trimming shortened V by 11 bases and J by 4 bases, and 19 bases separated the two germline ends. The germline CDR1 and CDR2 sequences are LGHNA and YNFKEQ. CDR3 DNA sequence: TGTGCCTCGTCACGGACCGTGCGGGCAGATACGCAGTATTTT. This sequence encodes CASSRTVRADTQYF.

The CDR3, as DNA: TGCGCCAGCAGTTTTTACTACCCGGGACAGGGGGCCGGGTTCGGAAATCAGCCCCAGCATTTT. It codes for CASSFYYPGQGAGFGNQPQHF. V usage is TRBV5-1 and J usage is TRBJ1-5; 12 nucleotides agree with TRBD1. The CDR3 has 21 residues. V shed 5 bases and J 4 bases; nucleotides not matched to a gene: 22. The germline CDR1 and CDR2 sequences are SGHRS and YFSETQ.

The chain links TRBV4-3 to TRBJ2-5, with TRBD2 matching over 11 bases. CDR1 is LGHNA and CDR2 is YSLEER in the germline V gene. The V and J ends lost 0 bases and 3 bases, in that order; junction bases with no gene match: 3. This CDR3 comprises 16 residues. CDR3 coding DNA: TGCGCCAGCAGCCAAGAGGCTAGCGGGGGGAAAGAGACCCAGTACTTC. As protein: CASSQEASGGKETQYF.

This clone was detected a few times. The chain is built from TRBV7-9 and TRBJ2-6; no clear D. The CDR3 is 14 amino acids. V was trimmed by 10 bases and J by 5 bases, leaving 15 bases between them. Looked up from germline, CDR1 is SEHNR and CDR2 is FQNEAQ (reference sequence). Here the CDR3 reads CAIPPQRRANVLTF. The CDR3 region has the DNA TGTGCCATCCCCCCACAGAGAAGGGCCAACGTCCTGACTTTC.

The chain has TRBV7-9 and TRBJ1-1, with D uncertain. CDR3 size: 11 residues. Germline values: CDR1 SEHNR, CDR2 FQNEAQ (reference sequence). The V end lost 5 bases, the J end lost 8 bases, and 9 bases lay between the germline ends. The CDR3 reads CASSRGREAFF. The CDR3 coding sequence is TGTGCCAGCAGCCGCGGGAGGGAAGCTTTCTTT.